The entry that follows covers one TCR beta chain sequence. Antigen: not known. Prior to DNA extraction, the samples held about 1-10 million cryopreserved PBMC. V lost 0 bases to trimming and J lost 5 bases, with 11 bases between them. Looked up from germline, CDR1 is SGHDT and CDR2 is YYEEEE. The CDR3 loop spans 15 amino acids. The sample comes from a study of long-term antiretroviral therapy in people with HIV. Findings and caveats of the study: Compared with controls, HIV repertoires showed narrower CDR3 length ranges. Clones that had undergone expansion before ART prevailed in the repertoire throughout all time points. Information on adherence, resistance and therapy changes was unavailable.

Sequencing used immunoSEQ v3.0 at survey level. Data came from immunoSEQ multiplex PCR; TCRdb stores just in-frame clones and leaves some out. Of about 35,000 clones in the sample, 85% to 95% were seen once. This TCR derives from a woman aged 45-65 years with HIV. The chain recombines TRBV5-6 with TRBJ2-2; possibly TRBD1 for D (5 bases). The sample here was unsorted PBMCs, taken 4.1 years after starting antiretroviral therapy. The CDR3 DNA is TGTGCCAGCAGCTTGGAAAGGGGCAGAACCGGGGAGCTGTTTTTT. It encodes CASSLERGRTGELFF.